The 17 T cell receptor beta chains given below trace back to one sample, sequenced in a study of siplizumab effects on memory and regulatory T cells. TCRdb keeps only in-frame clones here, not all; method: immunoSEQ multiplex PCR. The sample includes more than 70,000 clones, approximately 95% of them seen just once. Sequenced: CD8+ T cells sorted from blood. These receptors all stem from a human donor in good health.

CDR3 sequence reads: CASSPGGAGEEQYF. The CDR3 bases are TGTGCCAGCAGCCCCGGGGGAGCGGGAGAGGAGCAGTACTTC. The chain is built from TRBV6-5 and TRBJ2-7, with 8 positions matching TRBD2. In germline, CDR1 is MNHEY, CDR2 SVGAGI. The CDR3 covers 14 residues. J lost 7 bases, V lost 6 bases, and 11 bases had no gene match.

The chain recombines TRBV19 with TRBJ2-1; unclear D gene. This CDR3 has 16 residues. CDR1 and CDR2 (germline): LNHDA, SQIVND (reference sequence). V lost 2 bases to trimming and J lost 0 bases, with 11 bases between them. CDR3 sequence reads: CASSISGSPSYNEQFF. The CDR3 region has the DNA TGTGCCAGTAGTATATCGGGCTCCCCCTCCTACAATGAGCAGTTCTTC.

The chain combines TRBV4-1 with TRBJ2-7; no clear D gene. The CDR3 consists of 14 residues. The V end was cut by 0 bases, the J end by 1 base, with 7 bases between. CDR1 is MGHRA and CDR2 is YSYEKL in the germline V gene. The CDR3 here is CASSQEGFSYEQYF. DNA for the CDR3: TGCGCCAGCAGCCAAGAGGGTTTTTCCTACGAGCAGTACTTC.

V and J are TRBV19 and TRBJ1-1; D is ambiguous. V gave up 5 bases and J gave up 2 bases, with 3 bases separating them. The CDR3 covers 11 residues. CDR1 and CDR2 from the germline V gene are LNHDA and SQIVND (reference sequence). The CDR3 loop reads CASSPNTEAFF. CDR3 DNA: TGTGCCAGTAGTCCTAACACTGAAGCTTTCTTT.

The rearrangement joins TRBV27 to TRBJ1-2; D gene ambiguous. This CDR3 spans 14 amino acids. With 0 bases removed from V and 7 bases from J, the gap between germline ends came to 12 bases. CDR1 and CDR2 (germline): MNHEY, SMNVEV (reference sequence). The CDR3 DNA reads TGTGCCAGCAGTTTATCTGCCAGGTCGGGTGGCTACACCTTC. Its protein product is CASSLSARSGGYTF.

The chain couples TRBV19 to TRBJ2-5, with TRBD2 identical over 9 bases. Per germline, CDR1 LNHDA and CDR2 SQIVND (reference sequence). The CDR3 runs to 16 residues. J was trimmed by 5 bases and V by 1 base; bases with no gene match: 8. CDR3 coding DNA: TGTGCCAGTAGTATAGTATGGGCTAGCGGGATGGAGACCCAGTACTTC. It encodes CASSIVWASGMETQYF. The variable domain in full, completed from reference TRBV19 and TRBJ2-5, reads DGGITQSPKYLFRKEGQNVTLSCEQNLNHDAMYWYRQDPGQGLRLIYYSQIVNDFQKGDIAEGYSVSREKKESFPLTVTSAQKNPTAFYLCASSIVWASGMETQYFGPGTRLLVL.

Details on this clone: Other DNA variants within this sample encode the same CDR3. The chain recombines TRBV7-9 with TRBJ2-1; TRBD2 is a possible D gene (6 bases). The CDR3 consists of 15 residues. Germline V gene lookup returns CDR1 SEHNR and CDR2 FQNEAQ (reference sequence). V gave up 5 bases and J gave up 5 bases, with 16 bases separating them. The CDR3 DNA reads as TGTGCCAGCAGCCCGGCCGGGACGGGGGACAATGAGCAGTTCTTC. Protein sequence: CASSPAGTGDNEQFF.

The gene calls are TRBV7-3 and TRBJ2-1; D possibly corresponds to TRBD2 (6 bases). In germline, CDR1 is SGHTA, CDR2 FQGTGA. The V gene lost 5 bases and the J gene lost 0 bases, with 17 bases spanning the gap. The CDR3 runs to 17 residues. For the CDR3, the DNA is TGTGCCAGCAGCCCCAAATCTAGCGTCCGCTCCTACAATGAGCAGTTCTTC. As protein: CASSPKSSVRSYNEQFF.

This sequence joins TRBV10-2 and TRBJ2-6; 7 bases fit TRBD2. Losses at the gene ends were 6 bases for V and 0 bases for J; bases not matched to a gene: 14. CDR1 and CDR2 from the germline V gene are WSHSY and SAAADI. This CDR3 has 19 amino acids. In nucleotides, the CDR3 is TGCGCCAGCAGGGTCGGGCTAGCGGACCTCTACTCTGGGGCCAACGTCCTGACTTTC. Its protein product is CASRVGLADLYSGANVLTF.

The chain carries TRBV28 and TRBJ2-4; possible D gene TRBD1, 6 bases. CDR1 is MDHEN and CDR2 is SYDVKM in the germline V gene. V lost 3 bases and J lost 4, with 19 bases in between. CDR3 length: 17 amino acids. The CDR3 DNA follows: TGTGCCAGCAGTTTGGGGACATCCTCGTTCGCGAAAAACATTCAGTACTTC. This encodes CASSLGTSSFAKNIQYF.

This sequence joins TRBV30 and TRBJ2-7, with 8 bases matching TRBD1. The CDR3 is made up of 14 amino acids. Germline V CDR1 and CDR2: GTSNPN, SVGIG (reference sequence). Unmatched junction bases numbered 7, after V lost 4 bases and J lost 2 bases. This CDR3 is CAWTRDRLTYEQYF. CDR3 in DNA: TGTGCCTGGACAAGGGACAGGTTAACCTACGAGCAGTACTTC. The full variable domain, rest sourced from reference TRBV30 and TRBJ2-7, is SQTIHQWPATLVQPVGSPLSLECTVEGTSNPNLYWYRQAAGRGLQLLFYSVGIGQISSEVPQNLSASRPQDRQFILSSKKLLLSDSGFYLCAWTRDRLTYEQYFGPGTRLTVT.

This clone was seen once. The V call is TRBV9, the J call TRBJ1-2; maybe TRBD1 (5 bases). CDR1 is SGDLS and CDR2 is YYNGEE in the germline V gene. Trimming took off 3 bases at V and 1 base at J, with 10 bases between the two ends. This CDR3 has 14 amino acids. The CDR3 here is CASSDFGGNYGYTF. In DNA form, the CDR3 reads TGTGCCAGCAGCGACTTCGGGGGTAACTATGGCTACACCTTC.

CDR3 amino acids: CASSHGRGNTGELFF. For the CDR3, the DNA is TGTGCCAGCAGCCATGGACGGGGAAACACCGGGGAGCTGTTTTTT. The chain joins TRBV11-3 to TRBJ2-2, with a tentative D call TRBD2 (5 bases). The germline V gene encodes CDR1 SGHNT and CDR2 YENEEA. V was shortened by 5 bases and J by 2 bases, with 12 bases between the two germline ends. The CDR3 consists of 15 residues. The full variable domain, its missing parts supplied by reference TRBV11-3 and TRBJ2-2, is EAGVVQSPRYKIIEKKQPVAFWCNPISGHNTLYWYLQNLGQGPELLIRYENEEAVDDSQLPKDRFSAERLKGVDSTLKIQPAELGDSAVYLCASSHGRGNTGELFFGEGSRLTVL.

This clone was picked up one time. V usage is TRBV7-9 and J usage is TRBJ1-1; possibly TRBD1 for D (5 bases). CDR1 and CDR2 from the germline V gene are SEHNR and FQNEAQ (reference sequence). Trimming took off 1 base at V and 6 bases at J, with 15 bases between the two ends. CDR3 size: 15 residues. CDR3 bases: TGTGCCAGCAGCTTAGAGCTGGGGACTTCTTCTGAAGCTTTCTTT. This sequence encodes CASSLELGTSSEAFF.

The V and J genes are TRBV4-2 and TRBJ2-3; 11 bases match TRBD2. The V gene's germline CDR1 is LGHNA and CDR2 YNFKEQ. V was pared by 0 bases and J by 6 bases, with 5 bases of the junction left unmatched. CDR3 length equals 16 residues. Written as DNA, the CDR3 is TGTGCCAGCAGCCAAGAACTAGCGGGAGAGGAGGATACGCAGTATTTT. This translates into CASSQELAGEEDTQYF.

This clone appeared a single time. This sequence joins TRBV5-1 and TRBJ1-1; 8 bases are a match to TRBD1. The CDR3 has 14 residues. Germline V lookup: CDR1 SGHRS, CDR2 YFSETQ. J was trimmed by 1 base and V by 4 bases; bases with no gene match: 3. CDR3 region: CASSVTGGNTEAFF. The CDR3 DNA is TGCGCCAGCAGCGTAACAGGGGGGAACACTGAAGCTTTCTTT.

This chain links TRBV4-1 with TRBJ2-3, with no clear D. The CDR3 consists of 14 residues. V gave up 0 bases and J gave up 4 bases, with 8 bases separating them. Germline loops: CDR1 MGHRA, CDR2 YSYEKL. DNA for the CDR3: TGCGCCAGCAGCCAAGAAGATGGGCCAGATACGCAGTATTTT. Its protein product is CASSQEDGPDTQYF.